This TCR beta chain was observed in a study of regulatory T cells in long-lasting Graves disease. In germline, CDR1 is KGHDR, CDR2 SFDVKD. J was trimmed by 4 bases and V by 4 bases; bases with no gene match: 7. This CDR3 contains 16 residues. HTBI primers from iRepertoire and Arm-PCR of CDR3 regions yielded the TCR beta libraries. TCRdb re-derived calls from the multiplex PCR reads in MiXCR, one entry per CDR3 protein. This table has a few hundred thousand distinct CDR3 sequences, 15% appearing once. Time point described: newly diagnosed GD, antithyroid drugs for less than 3 months. Following extraction of RNA from PBMCs, that RNA was used to make the TCR library. Patients came through an endocrinology department, and that department was in Xi'an, China. This clonotype was detected many times. This sample also belongs to another study, concerning T cells in Graves' hyperthyroidism and ophthalmopathy. As reported in that work: In making diagnoses, clinical symptoms, serum thyroxine and TRAb, thyroid ultrasound and orbital computed tomography were all used.

The chain employs TRBV24-1 and TRBJ2-5; 11 bases fit TRBD2. Source: peripheral blood mononuclear cells (PBMCs), taken at new diagnosis, from a patient treated with antithyroid drugs. The clonotype originates from a middle-aged woman with Graves disease. This chain's CDR3 is CATSDPTSGSIETQYF. The CDR3 region has the DNA TGTGCCACCAGTGACCCCACTAGCGGGAGCATAGAGACCCAGTACTTC.